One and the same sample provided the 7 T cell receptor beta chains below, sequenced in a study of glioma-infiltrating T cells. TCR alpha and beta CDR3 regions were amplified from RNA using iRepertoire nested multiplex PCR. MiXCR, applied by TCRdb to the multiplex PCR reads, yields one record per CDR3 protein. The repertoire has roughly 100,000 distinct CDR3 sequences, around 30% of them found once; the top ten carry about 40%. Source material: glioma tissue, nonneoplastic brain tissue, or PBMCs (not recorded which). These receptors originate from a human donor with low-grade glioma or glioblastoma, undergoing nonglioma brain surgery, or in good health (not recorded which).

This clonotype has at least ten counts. This chain's CDR3 is CASSLTDLNTEAFF. The CDR3 DNA reads as TGTGCCAGCAGCCTGACGGATTTGAACACTGAAGCTTTCTTT. This chain uses TRBV7-6 with TRBJ1-1, with unresolved D. CDR3 size: 14 residues. The ends were cut back, 5 bases at V and 0 bases at J, with 10 bases in the middle. Germline CDR1 SGHVS, CDR2 FNYEAQ.

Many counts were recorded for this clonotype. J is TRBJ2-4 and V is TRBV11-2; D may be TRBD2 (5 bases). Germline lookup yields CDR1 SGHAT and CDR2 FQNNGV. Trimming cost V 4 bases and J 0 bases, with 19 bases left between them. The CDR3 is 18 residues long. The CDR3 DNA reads TGTGCCAGCAGCTCCTTCCCGGGATTTGGTGAAGCCAAAAACATTCAGTACTTC. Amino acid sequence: CASSSFPGFGEAKNIQYF. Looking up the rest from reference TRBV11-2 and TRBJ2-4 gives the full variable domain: EAGVAQSPRYKIIEKRQSVAFWCNPISGHATLYWYQQILGQGPKLLIQFQNNGVVDDSQLPKDRFSAERLKGVDSTLKIQPAKLEDSAVYLCASSSFPGFGEAKNIQYFGAGTRLSVL.

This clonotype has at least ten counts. The CDR3 loop is CASRRTGAYEQYF. Here the CDR3 DNA reads TGTGCCAGCAGGAGGACAGGCGCCTACGAGCAGTACTTC. The rearrangement links TRBV6-1 to TRBJ2-7; 7 nucleotides match TRBD1. The V and J ends lost 6 bases and 2 bases, in that order; junction bases with no gene match: 4. The CDR3 spans 13 residues. Germline values: CDR1 MNHNS, CDR2 SASEGT.

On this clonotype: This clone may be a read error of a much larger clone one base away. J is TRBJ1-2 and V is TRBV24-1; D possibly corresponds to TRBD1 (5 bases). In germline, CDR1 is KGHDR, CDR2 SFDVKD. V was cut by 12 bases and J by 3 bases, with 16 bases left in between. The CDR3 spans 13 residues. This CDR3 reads CAGSYSGDYGYTF. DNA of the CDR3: TGTGCCGGCAGTTACTCGGGGGACTATGGCTACACCTTC.

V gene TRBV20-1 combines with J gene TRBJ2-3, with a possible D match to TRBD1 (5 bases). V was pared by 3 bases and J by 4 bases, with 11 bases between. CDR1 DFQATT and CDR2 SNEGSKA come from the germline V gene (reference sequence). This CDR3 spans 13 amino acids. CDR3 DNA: TGCAGTGCTAGGGGGCCGATCGCAGATACGCAGTATTTT. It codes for CSARGPIADTQYF.

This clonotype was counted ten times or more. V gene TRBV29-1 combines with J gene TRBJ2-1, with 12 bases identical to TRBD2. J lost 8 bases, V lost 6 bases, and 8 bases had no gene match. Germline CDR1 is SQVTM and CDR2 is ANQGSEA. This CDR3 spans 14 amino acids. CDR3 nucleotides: TGCAGCGTGGACGGCCTAGCGGGGGGGTATGAGCAGTTCTTC. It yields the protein CSVDGLAGGYEQFF.

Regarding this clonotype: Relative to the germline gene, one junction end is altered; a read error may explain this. The DNA of the CDR3 is TGTGCCAGCAGTTTAGTTGGCCCGAATGAGCAGTCCTTC. Protein: CASSLVGPNEQSF. The chain uses TRBV28 and TRBJ2-1; D gene ambiguous. The CDR3 is 13 residues long. CDR1 MDHEN and CDR2 SYDVKM come from the germline V gene.